A single sample is the source of the 16 T cell receptor beta chains below, sequenced in a study of T cells in Graves' hyperthyroidism and ophthalmopathy. From RNA transcripts, TCR beta CDR3 regions were amplified. Researchers ran a first-round RT-PCR on the TCR CDR3 using the HTBI primer set. TCRdb itself ran the multiplex PCR reads through MiXCR, one entry per CDR3 protein. Of 450,000 to 700,000 distinct CDR3 sequences listed, around 46% are singletons. The sequenced sample consisted of peripheral blood or thyroid tissue (not recorded which). The receptors were sampled from an adult woman with Graves' disease, either hyperthyroidism or ophthalmopathy (not recorded which).

The rearrangement uses TRBV6-1 and TRBJ1-1; TRBD1 aligns across 7 bases. The CDR3 runs 16 residues. Trimming at V came to 5 bases and at J to 1 base, leaving 10 bases not matched to a gene. Germline V lookup: CDR1 MNHNS, CDR2 SASEGT. The chain's CDR3 is CASSQLWTGRNTEAFF. In DNA, the CDR3 is TGTGCCAGCAGTCAACTATGGACAGGCAGGAACACTGAAGCTTTCTTT.

The chain has TRBV20-1 and TRBJ2-5; no definite D call. This CDR3 comprises 12 residues. Germline-derived CDR1 and CDR2 are DFQATT and SNEGSKA (reference sequence). Between the trimmed V and J ends, which lost 1 base and 1 base, there was a span of 4 bases. This CDR3 is CSARGRQETQYF. The CDR3 nucleotides read TGCAGTGCTAGAGGACGCCAAGAGACCCAGTACTTC.

The V call is TRBV20-1, the J call TRBJ1-1, with D hard to call. Germline V gene lookup returns CDR1 DFQATT and CDR2 SNEGSKA (reference sequence). Trimming pared 5 bases from V and 9 bases from J, leaving 16 bases between. This CDR3 region has 12 residues. CDR3 DNA: TGCAGTGCTCGTGGGGTGGTAACTAAAGCTTTCTTT. This sequence encodes CSARGVVTKAFF.

This chain uses TRBV10-3 with TRBJ1-2, with a tentative D call TRBD1 (5 bases). Deletions cut 5 bases from V and 6 bases from J, with 16 bases between. In germline, CDR1 is ENHRY, CDR2 SYGVKD. CDR3 length: 14 amino acids. Here the CDR3 DNA reads TGTGCCATCAGTTCCGGGGGAGTGGAAGATGGCTACACCTTC. Protein sequence: CAISSGGVEDGYTF.

The table lists this clonotype with many counts. The chain carries TRBV7-8 and TRBJ1-2; D is perhaps TRBD1 (5 bases). Germline V lookup: CDR1 SGHVS, CDR2 FQNEAQ. CDR3 length equals 14 residues. Trimming cost V 0 bases and J 4 bases, with 9 bases left between them. The CDR3 coding sequence is TGTGCCAGCAGCTTAGCCAGGGAGAGCTATGGCTACACCTTC. Encoded protein: CASSLARESYGYTF.

This clonotype has just one count. The chain links TRBV2 to TRBJ1-3; D remains unclear. CDR3 length: 14 amino acids. The V gene lost 3 bases and the J gene lost 0 bases, with 6 bases spanning the gap. Germline assignment: CDR1 SNHLY and CDR2 FYNNEI. CDR3 bases: TGTGCCAGCAGTGACAGGAGCTCTGGAAACACCATATATTTT. This translates into CASSDRSSGNTIYF.

This clonotype was recorded at least ten times. The gene calls are TRBV15 and TRBJ2-5; 12 bases fit TRBD2. Germline CDR1 LNHNV, CDR2 YYDKDF (reference sequence). This CDR3 has 18 residues. V was pared by 1 base and J by 5 bases, with 11 bases of the junction left unmatched. The CDR3 DNA follows: TGTGCCACCAGCAGAGGTCCCGGGACTAGCGGGTTCGGTGAGACCCAGTACTTC. This encodes CATSRGPGTSGFGETQYF.

The chain has TRBV7-8 and TRBJ1-2, with D perhaps matching TRBD1 (5 bases). The V and J ends lost 1 base and 4 bases respectively, with 13 bases between them. The CDR3 has 15 amino acids. In germline, CDR1 is SGHVS, CDR2 FQNEAQ. CDR3 protein: CASSLDRQGLYGYTF. The CDR3 region has the DNA TGTGCCAGCAGCTTAGACAGGCAGGGTCTCTATGGCTACACCTTC.

Details on this clonotype: A junction end diverges from the germline sequence, so it may reflect a read error. V is TRBV15 and J is TRBJ2-7; TRBD1 matches 8 bases. This CDR3 is built from 11 residues. The germline V gene encodes CDR1 LNHNV and CDR2 YYDKDF (reference sequence). The CDR3 nucleotides read TGTGCCACAGGGCCCCCCGGGACAGGTATCTTC. Residues: CATGPPGTGIF.

This clonotype was detected ten times or more. V is TRBV12-3 or TRBV12-4 and J is TRBJ1-5, with a weak D call TRBD1 (5 bases). This CDR3 contains 14 residues. V was pared by 3 bases and J by 4 bases, with 10 bases between. The CDR3 coding sequence is TGTGCCAGCAGTTTCCAAGACAGAAATCAGCCCCAGCATTTT. Protein: CASSFQDRNQPQHF.

V usage is TRBV15 and J usage is TRBJ1-5; D is unresolved. V was cut by 2 bases and J by 2 bases, with 13 bases left in between. This CDR3 has 16 residues. The germline gives CDR1 LNHNV, CDR2 YYDKDF (reference sequence). The CDR3 spells CATSRTGEVGNQPQHF. In nucleotides, the CDR3 is TGTGCCACCAGCAGAACCGGGGAGGTTGGCAATCAGCCCCAGCATTTT.

This clonotype came up many times. The chain employs TRBV6-1 and TRBJ2-7; 8 bases line up with TRBD2. The CDR3 sequence is 15 residues long. Germline V gene data show CDR1 as MNHNS and CDR2 as SASEGT. The ends lost 10 bases at V and 3 bases at J; junction bases unmatched: 14. For the CDR3, the DNA is TGTGCCACCAGACTAGCGAGCTTCCCCCTCTACGAGCAGTACTTC. Translation gives CATRLASFPLYEQYF.

The sample holds many counts of this clonotype. This chain connects TRBV2 to TRBJ2-7; 11 bases are shared with TRBD2. The CDR3 has 15 amino acids. Losses at the gene ends were 4 bases for V and 0 bases for J; bases not matched to a gene: 2. CDR1 SNHLY and CDR2 FYNNEI come from the germline V gene. The CDR3 sequence: CASSAGTSGSYEQYF. The CDR3 DNA reads TGTGCCAGCAGTGCCGGGACTAGCGGCTCCTACGAGCAGTACTTC.

The chain recombines TRBV6-6 with TRBJ1-2, with 7 bases identical to TRBD1. Germline CDR1 MNHNY, CDR2 SVGAGI (reference sequence). The CDR3 contains 12 residues. The ends lost 7 bases at V and 5 bases at J; junction bases unmatched: 4. CDR3 nucleotide sequence: TGTGCCAGCATCCTGGGACAGTATGGCTACACCTTC. Encoded protein: CASILGQYGYTF.

The chain uses TRBV7-9 and TRBJ2-5; 7 bases fit TRBD1. With 1 base clipped from V and 1 base from J, the junction kept 9 bases outside the gene matches. The CDR3 has 17 residues. Germline V gene lookup returns CDR1 SEHNR and CDR2 FQNEAQ (reference sequence). CDR3 DNA: TGTGCCAGCAGCTTAGGGTGGACAGGCGCCTTCCAAGAGACCCAGTACTTC. Translation gives CASSLGWTGAFQETQYF.

The chain links TRBV7-8 to TRBJ2-7; no reliable D call. Looked up from germline, CDR1 is SGHVS and CDR2 is FQNEAQ. The CDR3 is 13 amino acids. V was shortened by 3 bases and J by 2 bases, with 8 bases between the two germline ends. The DNA for the CDR3 is TGTGCCAGCAGCTTGGATGTCACCTACGAGCAGTACTTC. Translating gives CASSLDVTYEQYF. The full variable domain, completed using reference TRBV7-8 and TRBJ2-7, is GAGVSQSPRYKVAKRGQDVALRCDPISGHVSLFWYQQALGQGPEFLTYFQNEAQLDKSGLPSDRFFAERPEGSVSTLKIQRTQQEDSAVYLCASSLDVTYEQYFGPGTRLTVT.